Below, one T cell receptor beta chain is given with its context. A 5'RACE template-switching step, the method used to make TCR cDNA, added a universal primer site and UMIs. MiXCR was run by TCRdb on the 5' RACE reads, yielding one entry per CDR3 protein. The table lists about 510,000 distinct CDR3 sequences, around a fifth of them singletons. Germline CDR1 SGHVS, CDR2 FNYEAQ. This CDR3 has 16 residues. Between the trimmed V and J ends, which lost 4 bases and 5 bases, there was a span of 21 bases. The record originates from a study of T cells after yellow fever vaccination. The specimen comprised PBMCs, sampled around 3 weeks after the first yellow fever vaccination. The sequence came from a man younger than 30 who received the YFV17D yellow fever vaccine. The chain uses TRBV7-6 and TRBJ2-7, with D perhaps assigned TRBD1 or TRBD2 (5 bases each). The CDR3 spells CASSSMGVPLLDEQYF. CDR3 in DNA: TGTGCCAGCAGCTCAATGGGGGTCCCGCTCCTAGACGAGCAGTACTTC.